These T cell receptor beta chains were read from a single sample in a study of blood T cell repertoires in COVID-19. TCRdb's copy holds only in-frame clones and misses some; the assay was immunoSEQ multiplex PCR. This table holds about 320,000 clones, roughly 88% found once. Sequencing input: PBMCs or T cells enriched from blood (not recorded which). The receptor source for this set is a man younger than 40 who had recovered from COVID-19. CDR3s include the opening cysteine and the closing phenylalanine or tryptophan. Fields, in order: J gene, D gene, clone size, V gene, CDR3 DNA, CDR3 protein. The D gene is left open where the match is weak. A clone size is listed for some rows: how often the clone was seen (once, few, many), or a class if it is expanded.

j_gene: TRBJ1-6
d_gene: .
abundance: .
v_gene: TRBV2
CDR3nt: TGTGCCAGCAGCAAGGGGAATTCACCCCTCCACTTT
CDR3aa: CASSKGNSPLHF

j_gene: TRBJ2-5
d_gene: .
abundance: .
v_gene: TRBV7-2
CDR3nt: TGTGCCAGCAGCCGGGGGAGCCAAGAGACCCAGTACTTC
CDR3aa: CASSRGSQETQYF

j_gene: TRBJ2-1
d_gene: .
abundance: .
v_gene: TRBV3-1/TRBV3-2
CDR3nt: TGTGCCAGCAGCCAAGTCGAGGAGCAGTTCTTC
CDR3aa: CASSQVEEQFF

j_gene: TRBJ2-5
d_gene: .
abundance: once
v_gene: TRBV15
CDR3nt: TGTGCCACCAACAAGAGAGGGGGGGCCGAGGAGACCCAGTACTTC
CDR3aa: CATNKRGGAEETQYF

j_gene: TRBJ2-4
d_gene: .
abundance: .
v_gene: TRBV7-9
CDR3nt: TGTGCCAGCAGCTTAGACGGGTCCAAAAACATTCAGTACTTC
CDR3aa: CASSLDGSKNIQYF

j_gene: TRBJ1-2
d_gene: .
abundance: .
v_gene: TRBV27
CDR3nt: TGTGCCAGCAGATCACAGGGAAGTGACTATGGCTACACCTTC
CDR3aa: CASRSQGSDYGYTF

j_gene: TRBJ1-5
d_gene: .
abundance: few
v_gene: TRBV2
CDR3nt: TGTGCCAGCACAGGTTTCGGAAATCAGCCCCAGCATTTT
CDR3aa: CASTGFGNQPQHF

j_gene: TRBJ1-5
d_gene: .
abundance: once
v_gene: TRBV3-1/TRBV3-2
CDR3nt: TGTGCCAGCAGCCAAGCAGAACCCGGACCAAAAAATGGGACACAAAGCAATCAGCCCCAGCATTTT
CDR3aa: CASSQAEPGPKNGTQSNQPQHF

j_gene: TRBJ2-3
d_gene: TRBD2
abundance: .
v_gene: TRBV5-4
CDR3nt: TGTGCCAGCAGCTTGTCGGGGGGGCTTAGCACAGATACGCAGTATTTT
CDR3aa: CASSLSGGLSTDTQYF

j_gene: TRBJ2-3
d_gene: TRBD2
abundance: .
v_gene: TRBV7-9
CDR3nt: TGTGCCAGCAGCCACCGCCTAGCGGGGAACACAGATACGCAGTATTTT
CDR3aa: CASSHRLAGNTDTQYF

j_gene: TRBJ2-7
d_gene: .
abundance: .
v_gene: TRBV6-5
CDR3nt: TGTGCCAGCAGTTACGGGGGACTGCACTCCTACGAGCAGTACTTC
CDR3aa: CASSYGGLHSYEQYF

j_gene: TRBJ2-1
d_gene: .
abundance: .
v_gene: TRBV9
CDR3nt: TGTGCCAGCTGCAACGAGGGCAATGAGCAGTTCTTC
CDR3aa: CASCNEGNEQFF

j_gene: TRBJ2-3
d_gene: .
abundance: .
v_gene: TRBV18
CDR3nt: TGTGCCAGCTCCCGGGGTGAGGCAGATACGCAGTATTTT
CDR3aa: CASSRGEADTQYF

j_gene: TRBJ1-2
d_gene: .
abundance: once
v_gene: TRBV21-1
CDR3nt: TGTGCCAGCAGCACCGTGACAGGGGGCTCAACCTATGGCTACACCTTC
CDR3aa: CASSTVTGGSTYGYTF

j_gene: TRBJ2-3
d_gene: .
abundance: .
v_gene: TRBV7-2
CDR3nt: TGTGCCAGCAGCTTAGAGGGGAACACAGATACGCAGTATTTT
CDR3aa: CASSLEGNTDTQYF

j_gene: TRBJ2-7
d_gene: TRBD1
abundance: .
v_gene: TRBV7-8
CDR3nt: TGTGCCAGCAGCTTAGTAGTGGACAGGCCGACCGGGTACTTC
CDR3aa: CASSLVVDRPTGYF

j_gene: TRBJ2-7
d_gene: .
abundance: .
v_gene: TRBV7-8
CDR3nt: TGTGCCAGCAGCTTACGCACAGTCCCCTCCTACGAGCAGTACTTC
CDR3aa: CASSLRTVPSYEQYF

j_gene: TRBJ2-5
d_gene: .
abundance: once
v_gene: TRBV28
CDR3nt: TGTGCCAGCAGAACTGGGGCGGCCCAAGAGACCCAGTACTTC
CDR3aa: CASRTGAAQETQYF

j_gene: TRBJ2-3
d_gene: TRBD2
abundance: .
v_gene: TRBV5-1
CDR3nt: TGCGCCAGCAGCTCGGGACTAGCGGGGGGAAGCACAGATACGCAGTATTTT
CDR3aa: CASSSGLAGGSTDTQYF

j_gene: TRBJ2-7
d_gene: TRBD1
abundance: .
v_gene: TRBV27
CDR3nt: TGTGCCAGCAGTTGGGGACAGGGACAGGGGCAGTACTTC
CDR3aa: CASSWGQGQGQYF

j_gene: TRBJ1-6
d_gene: .
abundance: .
v_gene: TRBV6-1
CDR3nt: TGTGCCAGCAGTGAAGTAAGGGGTATCCCAAATAATTCACCCCTCCACTTT
CDR3aa: CASSEVRGIPNNSPLHF

j_gene: TRBJ1-1
d_gene: .
abundance: .
v_gene: TRBV19
CDR3nt: TGTGCCAGTAGAATAGACAGGCCCACCCTAGCTGGCACTGAAGCTTTCTTT
CDR3aa: CASRIDRPTLAGTEAFF